One sample yielded the 12 T cell receptor beta chains listed below, sequenced in a study of T cell repertoires in cytomegalovirus infection. One entry per CDR3 protein, called by TCRdb with MiXCR from the reads. The data contain around 300,000 distinct CDR3 sequences, 8% to 10% of them singletons. Sequencing was done on a sample of PBMCs. The receptors originated from a human donor in good health (CMV status not recorded). Some clones in this sample may be carry-over from other donors' samples.

Only a few counts were recorded for this clonotype. The chain has TRBV5-4 and TRBJ2-1, with 10 bases that match TRBD2. This CDR3 contains 14 residues. Germline CDR1 SGHNT, CDR2 YYREEE (reference sequence). V shed 5 bases, J shed 7 bases, and the junction held 6 bases outside the gene matches. The CDR3 DNA sequence: TGTGCCAGCAGGACAGCGGGGGGGCCGAATGAGCAGTTCTTC. Its translation: CASRTAGGPNEQFF.

Many counts were recorded for this clonotype. The V and J genes are TRBV7-9 and TRBJ2-1; TRBD2 might be the D (7 bases). Trimming took 10 bases from V and 6 from J, leaving 22 bases between them. Germline V gene lookup returns CDR1 SEHNR and CDR2 FQNEAQ (reference sequence). This CDR3 has 15 amino acids. The CDR3, as DNA: TGTGCCACCAGTAACCTCCGAGGGGGGGGCAATGAGCAGTTCTTC. Protein sequence: CATSNLRGGGNEQFF.

The sample holds a few counts of this clonotype. Here the CDR3 DNA reads TGTGCCAGCAGCGCCCGACAGTATAACTATGGCTACACCTTC. Protein: CASSARQYNYGYTF. The V gene is TRBV7-2, the J gene TRBJ1-2; D is possibly TRBD1 (5 bases). Looked up from germline, CDR1 is SGHTA and CDR2 is FQGNSA. The CDR3 extends over 14 amino acids. With 5 bases removed from V and 1 base from J, the gap between germline ends came to 11 bases.

At least ten counts were recorded for this clonotype. V is TRBV4-3 and J is TRBJ2-1; D is tentatively TRBD1 or TRBD2 (5 bases each). Germline V gives CDR1 LGHNA, CDR2 YSLEER. Trimming shortened V by 0 bases and J by 12 bases, and 21 bases separated the two germline ends. The CDR3 has 16 residues. This chain's CDR3 is CASSQDGARGGLGQFF. The DNA of the CDR3 is TGCGCCAGCAGCCAAGACGGGGCTAGAGGCGGCCTAGGGCAGTTCTTC.

The chain combines TRBV6-8 with TRBJ2-1; D unresolved. The germline gives CDR1 MNHGY, CDR2 SAAAGT. The CDR3 totals 15 residues. V was clipped by 10 bases and J by 2 bases, with 18 bases between them. CDR3 in DNA: TGTGCCACCATCCCCAGGCACAGCCCCTACAATGAGCAGTTCTTC. Its translation is CATIPRHSPYNEQFF.

This clonotype was detected a few times. The chain combines TRBV4-3 with TRBJ1-6, with D uncertain. This CDR3 is built from 16 residues. The germline V gene has CDR1 LGHNA and CDR2 YSLEER. V was trimmed by 1 base and J by 0 bases, leaving 7 bases between them. The DNA of the CDR3 is TGCGCCAGCAGCCAAGTCCCGGGCTCCTATAATTCACCCCTCCACTTT. As protein: CASSQVPGSYNSPLHF.

This clonotype was seen repeatedly, ten times or more. This chain connects TRBV7-2 to TRBJ1-2; D call uncertain. Trimming removed 0 bases at V and 3 bases at J, with 5 bases between. The V gene's germline CDR1 is SGHTA and CDR2 FQGNSA. The CDR3 is made up of 13 amino acids. The CDR3 nucleotides are TGTGCCAGCAGCTTAGCCAGAGACTATGGCTACACCTTC. Residues: CASSLARDYGYTF.

This clonotype was recorded many times. The V call is TRBV7-2, the J call TRBJ2-3; TRBD2 aligns across 8 bases. V lost 5 bases, J lost 3 bases, and 7 bases stayed unmatched. The germline V gene encodes CDR1 SGHTA and CDR2 FQGNSA. The CDR3 totals 15 residues. The CDR3 loop reads CASSTSGVATDTQYF. Here the CDR3 DNA reads TGTGCCAGCAGCACTAGCGGTGTTGCGACAGATACGCAGTATTTT. The full variable domain, with the rest looked up from reference TRBV7-2 and TRBJ2-3, is GAGVSQSPSNKVTEKGKDVELRCDPISGHTALYWYRQSLGQGLEFLIYFQGNSAPDKSGLPSDRFSAERTGGSVSTLTIQRTQQEDSAVYLCASSTSGVATDTQYFGPGTRLTVL.

This rearrangement joins TRBV6-2 or TRBV6-3 to TRBJ2-1; 14 bases align to TRBD2. Germline CDR1 reads MNHEY; CDR2 reads SVGEGT. V was pared by 4 bases and J by 7 bases, with 15 bases of the junction left unmatched. The CDR3 runs to 19 residues. CDR3 sequence: CASSSGTSGSFLSGNEQFF. In DNA form, the CDR3 reads TGTGCCAGCAGTTCCGGGACTAGCGGGAGTTTTCTGTCGGGAAATGAGCAGTTCTTC.

This clonotype was recorded a few times. The J gene is TRBJ1-2, the V gene TRBV7-9, with 9 positions matching TRBD1. The CDR3 length is 13 residues. Germline lookup yields CDR1 SEHNR and CDR2 FQNEAQ (reference sequence). J gave up 8 bases and V 5 bases, and 6 bases lay outside the gene matches. The CDR3 loop is CASSPRDREGYTF. CDR3 DNA: TGTGCCAGCAGCCCGAGGGACAGGGAGGGCTACACCTTC.

The table lists this clonotype with a few counts. The chain has TRBV12-3 or TRBV12-4 and TRBJ2-7, with D possibly being TRBD2 (6 bases). Trimming took 0 bases from V and 0 from J, leaving 12 bases between them. The CDR3 totals 16 residues. CDR3 amino acids: CASSLAGTESSYEQYF. The CDR3 DNA sequence: TGTGCCAGCAGTTTAGCCGGGACTGAGAGCTCCTACGAGCAGTACTTC.

This clonotype was observed a handful of times. This chain joins TRBV9 and TRBJ1-1; D gene uncertain. The CDR3 extends over 11 amino acids. Germline assignment: CDR1 SGDLS and CDR2 YYNGEE. Deletions cut 3 bases from V and 9 bases from J, with 9 bases between. This CDR3 is CASSEGEKAFF. In DNA form, the CDR3 reads TGTGCCAGCAGCGAAGGAGAGAAAGCTTTCTTT. The variable domain in full, with the rest retrieved from reference TRBV9 and TRBJ1-1, is DSGVTQTPKHLITATGQRVTLRCSPRSGDLSVYWYQQSLDQGLQFLIQYYNGEERAKGNILERFSAQQFPDLHSELNLSSLELGDSALYFCASSEGEKAFFGQGTRLTVV.